This TCR beta chain was recovered during a study of blood T cell repertoires in COVID-19 (dated by TCRdb to the early 2020s). Concerning the study at large: The collaborator samples originated in the United States, Italy and Spain and spanned the acute and convalescent phases of COVID-19. The prospective study material was composed of cDNA or gDNA derived from T cells, B-cell-depleted T cells, or PBMCs. The dataset comprised deeply sampled blood TCRbeta repertoires from subjects exposed to, actively infected with, or recovered from COVID-19. A freely available public database, intended as a resource for researchers studying the immune response to SARS-CoV-2, is where the repertoires were released. Samples came from the ongoing ImmuneRACE study (first 160 participants) plus 1,254 subjects from 6 global collaborators. Nearly every sample came with metadata listing a de-identified subject ID, COVID-19 status, age in years and sex. Where available, HLA class I and class II types were obtained from metadata supplied by the sample provider rather than from assay-based typing. General study outcomes and caveats: The amount of clinical and demographic metadata varied by source and participant and was provided uncurated.

The CDR3 starts with the cysteine, ends with the phenylalanine, and has 13 residues. This entry keeps only the CDR3 DNA: 39 bases, framed from base 1. Per the germline V gene (reference sequence), MNHEY is the CDR1 and SMNVEV is the CDR2. Between the V and J ends, shortened by 5 bases and 3 bases respectively, the junction contains 11 bases. As for this clone: The target of this receptor is not known. The input lacks base qualities; no much larger clone sits a single base away.

Another Seattle source contributed samples from volunteer blood donors who had recovered from COVID-19. Whole blood was collected in K2EDTA tubes by collaborating institutions according to the institutions' own protocols. For TCRbeta analysis, collaborators shipped samples in one of three forms: frozen whole blood, isolated PBMCs, or DNA extracted from either of those sample types. The immunoSEQ Assay, a bias-controlled multiplex PCR, was used to amplify TCRbeta CDR3 regions from genomic DNA. Turning to the authors' computational methods: Within the assay, amplification of reference gene primers was used to estimate how many nucleated cells each sample contained. To quantify the absolute abundance of each unique TCRbeta CDR3 rearrangement, sequence reads were collapsed and filtered. Productive Simpson clonality was computed per sample as the square root of Simpson's diversity index over productive rearrangements. TCRdb mirrors the immuneACCESS table, restricted to in-frame sequences. Some clones are absent from its copies; in checked studies, under half trace to an unresolved V gene, and the reason for the others is unknown. Clone size and the V and J calls come from that table; the DNA yielded D and trimming. This sample is represented by 250,000 to 300,000 clones; about nine tenths of them were singletons. The top ten clonotypes cover roughly 2% of the sample.

The chain employs TRBV27 and TRBJ2-7, and perhaps TRBD1 as D gene, on 6 matching bases. Input material: peripheral blood. This receptor was identified in a woman between 45 and 60 years old who had recovered from COVID-19. CDR3 reads: CASSLGTIYEQYF. The nucleotide sequence is given as TGTGCCAGCAGTCTTGGGACAATCTACGAGCAGTACTTC.